Listed below are T cell receptor beta chains from one sample, sequenced in a study of blood T cell repertoires in COVID-19. Some clones are missing from TCRdb's copy, which holds only in-frame ones; the method was immunoSEQ multiplex PCR. The repertoire holds approximately 190,000 clones, with about 80% as singletons. The sequenced material came from peripheral blood. The receptors stem from a man in his sixties with acute or convalescent COVID-19. CDR3s include the opening cysteine and the closing phenylalanine or tryptophan. A D gene is named only where the DNA matches it firmly. Expanded clones are given a class, and other clones once, few, many or no size at all.

CDR3aa: CASSVTGGFYEQYF; CDR3nt: TGTGCCAGCAGTGTCACGGGGGGGTTCTACGAGCAGTACTTC; d_gene: TRBD2; abundance: -; v_gene: TRBV25-1; j_gene: TRBJ2-7
CDR3aa: CASSYSAGSSYNEQFF; CDR3nt: TGTGCCAGCAGTTACTCGGCGGGGAGCTCCTACAATGAGCAGTTCTTC; d_gene: -; abundance: -; v_gene: TRBV6-5; j_gene: TRBJ2-1
CDR3aa: CASSQSRGGVSTDTQYF; CDR3nt: TGCGCCAGCAGTCAATCGCGTGGTGGTGTTAGCACAGATACGCAGTATTTT; d_gene: -; abundance: -; v_gene: TRBV23-1; j_gene: TRBJ2-3
CDR3aa: CASSLVGGADQPQHF; CDR3nt: TGCGCCAGCAGCTTGGTAGGGGGCGCGGATCAGCCCCAGCATTTT; d_gene: TRBD1; abundance: -; v_gene: TRBV5-1; j_gene: TRBJ1-5
CDR3aa: CASTQITNTGELFF; CDR3nt: TGTGCCAGCACCCAAATCACTAACACCGGGGAGCTGTTTTTT; d_gene: -; abundance: -; v_gene: TRBV3-1/TRBV3-2; j_gene: TRBJ2-2
CDR3aa: CASSLSSGGYGYTF; CDR3nt: TGTGCCAGCAGCTTAAGTAGCGGGGGCTATGGCTACACCTTC; d_gene: -; abundance: -; v_gene: TRBV7-2; j_gene: TRBJ1-2
CDR3aa: CASSLTGNPKAFF; CDR3nt: TGTGCCAGCAGTCTTACAGGGAATCCCAAAGCTTTCTTT; d_gene: -; abundance: -; v_gene: TRBV6-2/TRBV6-3; j_gene: TRBJ1-1
CDR3aa: CASRLGLPSTDTQYF; CDR3nt: TGTGCCAGCAGGCTGGGACTGCCTAGCACAGATACGCAGTATTTT; d_gene: -; abundance: -; v_gene: TRBV6-5; j_gene: TRBJ2-3
CDR3aa: CASSLWGRNEKLFF; CDR3nt: TGTGCCAGCAGTTTATGGGGGCGTAATGAAAAACTGTTTTTT; d_gene: -; abundance: -; v_gene: TRBV27; j_gene: TRBJ1-4
CDR3aa: CASGGQPYQPQHF; CDR3nt: TGTGCCAGTGGCGGACAGCCGTATCAGCCCCAGCATTTT; d_gene: -; abundance: -; v_gene: TRBV19; j_gene: TRBJ1-5
CDR3aa: CAWESPGEQFF; CDR3nt: TGTGCCTGGGAGTCCCCGGGGGAGCAGTTCTTC; d_gene: -; abundance: -; v_gene: TRBV30; j_gene: TRBJ2-1
CDR3aa: CASSYSTSGDNEQFF; CDR3nt: TGTGCCAGCAGTTACTCGACTAGCGGGGACAATGAGCAGTTCTTC; d_gene: TRBD2; abundance: -; v_gene: TRBV6-5; j_gene: TRBJ2-1
CDR3aa: CASVVGQEGRYGYTF; CDR3nt: TGTGCCAGCGTAGTCGGACAGGAAGGAAGATATGGCTACACCTTC; d_gene: TRBD1; abundance: once; v_gene: TRBV6-1; j_gene: TRBJ1-2
CDR3aa: CASSSRGREEKLFF; CDR3nt: TGCGCCAGCAGCTCCCGAGGGCGGGAGGAAAAACTGTTTTTT; d_gene: -; abundance: -; v_gene: TRBV4-1; j_gene: TRBJ1-4
CDR3aa: CASETGVNTEAFF; CDR3nt: TGTGCCAGCGAAACAGGGGTGAACACTGAAGCTTTCTTT; d_gene: TRBD1; abundance: once; v_gene: TRBV2; j_gene: TRBJ1-1
CDR3aa: CASGLVWLAGGTDTQYF; CDR3nt: TGTGCTAGTGGTTTGGTATGGCTAGCGGGGGGCACAGATACGCAGTATTTT; d_gene: TRBD2; abundance: -; v_gene: TRBV12-5; j_gene: TRBJ2-3
CDR3aa: CSVQGGTRSSYEQYF; CDR3nt: TGCAGCGTGCAGGGAGGGACTAGAAGTTCCTACGAGCAGTACTTC; d_gene: TRBD2; abundance: many; v_gene: TRBV29-1; j_gene: TRBJ2-7
CDR3aa: CASSPGGEHGYTF; CDR3nt: TGTGCCAGCAGCCCCGGGGGGGAGCATGGCTACACCTTC; d_gene: -; abundance: -; v_gene: TRBV6-1; j_gene: TRBJ1-2
CDR3aa: CASSRRTGGVEKNIQYF; CDR3nt: TGTGCCAGTAGTAGACGGACAGGGGGGGTCGAGAAAAACATTCAGTACTTC; d_gene: TRBD1; abundance: once; v_gene: TRBV19; j_gene: TRBJ2-4
CDR3aa: CASSQVMHSPYEQYF; CDR3nt: TGTGCCAGCAGCCAAGTAATGCACAGCCCCTACGAGCAGTACTTC; d_gene: -; abundance: -; v_gene: TRBV3-1/TRBV3-2; j_gene: TRBJ2-7
CDR3aa: CATSDRSTDTQYF; CDR3nt: TGTGCCACCAGTGACCGGAGCACAGATACGCAGTATTTT; d_gene: -; abundance: -; v_gene: TRBV24-1; j_gene: TRBJ2-3
CDR3aa: CASSLTGIAYNEQFF; CDR3nt: TGTGCCAGCAGTTTAACAGGGATTGCTTACAATGAGCAGTTCTTC; d_gene: -; abundance: -; v_gene: TRBV28; j_gene: TRBJ2-1
CDR3aa: CASSRRQGEAFF; CDR3nt: TGTGCCAGCAGCCGGAGACAGGGTGAAGCTTTCTTT; d_gene: TRBD1; abundance: -; v_gene: TRBV7-9; j_gene: TRBJ1-1
CDR3aa: CASSLRQGSYNEQFF; CDR3nt: TGTGCCAGCAGCTTACGGCAGGGTAGCTACAATGAGCAGTTCTTC; d_gene: -; abundance: few; v_gene: TRBV7-3; j_gene: TRBJ2-1
CDR3aa: CASSSDGRAFF; CDR3nt: TGTGCCAGCAGCTCCGATGGGAGAGCTTTCTTT; d_gene: -; abundance: -; v_gene: TRBV25-1; j_gene: TRBJ1-1
CDR3aa: CASSQDPQTSAKNIQYF; CDR3nt: TGTGCCAGCAGCCAAGATCCTCAAACTAGTGCCAAAAACATTCAGTACTTC; d_gene: -; abundance: -; v_gene: TRBV4-2; j_gene: TRBJ2-4
CDR3aa: CASSLFGASITTEAFF; CDR3nt: TGTGCCAGCAGCTTATTCGGTGCCTCGATAACCACTGAAGCTTTCTTT; d_gene: -; abundance: -; v_gene: TRBV7-9; j_gene: TRBJ1-1
CDR3aa: CASSDQPRQGTWFF; CDR3nt: TGTGCCAGCAGTGACCAACCCAGACAGGGGACATGGTTCTTC; d_gene: TRBD1; abundance: -; v_gene: TRBV6-1; j_gene: TRBJ2-1
CDR3aa: CASSDSHRGHNSPLHF; CDR3nt: TGTGCCAGCAGTGATTCACACAGGGGCCATAATTCACCCCTCCACTTT; d_gene: TRBD1; abundance: once; v_gene: TRBV6-1; j_gene: TRBJ1-6
CDR3aa: CASSFERGIVYGYTF; CDR3nt: TGTGCCAGCAGTTTTGAAAGGGGGATAGTCTATGGCTACACCTTC; d_gene: -; abundance: -; v_gene: TRBV6-5; j_gene: TRBJ1-2
CDR3aa: CASSQELNTEAFF; CDR3nt: TGCGCCAGCAGCCAAGAGTTAAACACTGAAGCTTTCTTT; d_gene: -; abundance: -; v_gene: TRBV4-3; j_gene: TRBJ1-1
CDR3aa: CASSTERGEANEQFF; CDR3nt: TGTGCCAGCAGTACCGAGCGGGGGGAAGCCAATGAGCAGTTCTTC; d_gene: TRBD2; abundance: -; v_gene: TRBV6-4; j_gene: TRBJ2-1
CDR3aa: CASSAGVQPQHF; CDR3nt: TGTGCCAGCAGTGCAGGGGTTCAGCCCCAGCATTTT; d_gene: -; abundance: few; v_gene: TRBV25-1; j_gene: TRBJ1-5
CDR3aa: CASSYRDFWGETQYF; CDR3nt: TGTGCCAGCAGTTATCGGGACTTTTGGGGGGAGACCCAGTACTTC; d_gene: -; abundance: few; v_gene: TRBV6-2/TRBV6-3; j_gene: TRBJ2-5
CDR3aa: CASSQEIGTGYEKLFF; CDR3nt: TGCGCCAGCAGCCAAGAGATCGGGACAGGGTATGAAAAACTGTTTTTT; d_gene: TRBD1; abundance: -; v_gene: TRBV4-3; j_gene: TRBJ1-4
CDR3aa: CASSQGEADEQYF; CDR3nt: TGTGCCAGCAGCCAAGGGGAAGCGGACGAGCAGTACTTC; d_gene: -; abundance: -; v_gene: TRBV3-1/TRBV3-2; j_gene: TRBJ2-7
CDR3aa: CASSYSGQGPYEQYF; CDR3nt: TGTGCCAGCAGTTACTCGGGACAGGGACCCTACGAGCAGTACTTC; d_gene: TRBD1; abundance: -; v_gene: TRBV6-5; j_gene: TRBJ2-7
CDR3aa: CASSLDRGVKNTEAFF; CDR3nt: TGTGCCAGCAGCTTAGACAGGGGTGTAAAGAACACTGAAGCTTTCTTT; d_gene: TRBD1; abundance: -; v_gene: TRBV7-2; j_gene: TRBJ1-1
CDR3aa: CATSDNLSGNTIYF; CDR3nt: TGTGCCACCAGTGACAACCTTAGTGGAAACACCATATATTTT; d_gene: -; abundance: -; v_gene: TRBV24-1; j_gene: TRBJ1-3
CDR3aa: CASSPGNEKLFF; CDR3nt: TGTGCCAGCAGTCCAGGGAATGAAAAACTGTTTTTT; d_gene: -; abundance: -; v_gene: TRBV6-6; j_gene: TRBJ1-4
CDR3aa: CSVEYYLNPDTQYF; CDR3nt: TGCAGCGTTGAGTATTACTTAAACCCAGATACGCAGTATTTT; d_gene: -; abundance: -; v_gene: TRBV29-1; j_gene: TRBJ2-3
CDR3aa: CASSLRLAGLASTDTQYF; CDR3nt: TGCGCCAGCAGCTTAAGGCTAGCGGGGTTAGCTAGCACAGATACGCAGTATTTT; d_gene: TRBD2; abundance: -; v_gene: TRBV5-1; j_gene: TRBJ2-3
CDR3aa: CASSDHWAGGLDTQYF; CDR3nt: TGCGCCAGCAGTGACCACTGGGCGGGAGGGTTGGATACGCAGTATTTT; d_gene: TRBD2; abundance: -; v_gene: TRBV10-2; j_gene: TRBJ2-3
CDR3aa: CASSLPGTRKNNEQFF; CDR3nt: TGTGCCAGCAGCTTACCCGGGACTAGAAAGAACAATGAGCAGTTCTTC; d_gene: TRBD2; abundance: -; v_gene: TRBV5-4; j_gene: TRBJ2-1
CDR3aa: CSAKSTEAFF; CDR3nt: TGCAGTGCTAAGAGCACTGAAGCTTTCTTT; d_gene: -; abundance: -; v_gene: TRBV20-1; j_gene: TRBJ1-1
CDR3aa: CASAETSGSTDTQYF; CDR3nt: TGTGCCAGCGCCGAGACTAGCGGAAGCACAGATACGCAGTATTTT; d_gene: TRBD2; abundance: -; v_gene: TRBV6-4; j_gene: TRBJ2-3
CDR3aa: CASSSDRGVNSPLHF; CDR3nt: TGTGCCAGTAGTTCGGACAGGGGAGTTAATTCACCCCTCCACTTT; d_gene: TRBD1; abundance: -; v_gene: TRBV19; j_gene: TRBJ1-6
CDR3aa: CASSTGSGNTIYF; CDR3nt: TGTGCCAGCAGCACGGGGTCTGGAAACACCATATATTTT; d_gene: -; abundance: few; v_gene: TRBV11-3; j_gene: TRBJ1-3
CDR3aa: CASSLRLTSTDTQYF; CDR3nt: TGTGCCAGCAGCTTGAGACTGACTAGCACAGATACGCAGTATTTT; d_gene: -; abundance: -; v_gene: TRBV3-1/TRBV3-2; j_gene: TRBJ2-3
CDR3aa: CASSPAPGNTIYF; CDR3nt: TGCGCCAGCTCCCCCGCGCCTGGAAACACCATATATTTT; d_gene: -; abundance: -; v_gene: TRBV4-1; j_gene: TRBJ1-3
CDR3aa: CASSVEGGGNTIYF; CDR3nt: TGTGCCAGCAGCGTAGAAGGGGGCGGAAACACCATATATTTT; d_gene: TRBD1; abundance: -; v_gene: TRBV9; j_gene: TRBJ1-3
CDR3aa: CASGRGQGNTEAFF; CDR3nt: TGTGCCAGCGGTAGGGGGCAGGGGAACACTGAAGCTTTCTTT; d_gene: TRBD1; abundance: -; v_gene: TRBV6-5; j_gene: TRBJ1-1
CDR3aa: CASSPSRKETQYF; CDR3nt: TGTGCCAGCAGCCCTAGCCGTAAAGAGACCCAGTACTTC; d_gene: -; abundance: -; v_gene: TRBV11-2; j_gene: TRBJ2-5
CDR3aa: CASSQAGDRVNTIYF; CDR3nt: TGTGCCAGCAGCCAAGCCGGGGACAGGGTGAACACCATATATTTT; d_gene: TRBD1; abundance: -; v_gene: TRBV3-1/TRBV3-2; j_gene: TRBJ1-3
CDR3aa: CASSSTSRDSAFF; CDR3nt: TGTGCCAGCAGCTCCACCAGCAGGGATTCAGCTTTCTTT; d_gene: -; abundance: -; v_gene: TRBV7-2; j_gene: TRBJ1-1